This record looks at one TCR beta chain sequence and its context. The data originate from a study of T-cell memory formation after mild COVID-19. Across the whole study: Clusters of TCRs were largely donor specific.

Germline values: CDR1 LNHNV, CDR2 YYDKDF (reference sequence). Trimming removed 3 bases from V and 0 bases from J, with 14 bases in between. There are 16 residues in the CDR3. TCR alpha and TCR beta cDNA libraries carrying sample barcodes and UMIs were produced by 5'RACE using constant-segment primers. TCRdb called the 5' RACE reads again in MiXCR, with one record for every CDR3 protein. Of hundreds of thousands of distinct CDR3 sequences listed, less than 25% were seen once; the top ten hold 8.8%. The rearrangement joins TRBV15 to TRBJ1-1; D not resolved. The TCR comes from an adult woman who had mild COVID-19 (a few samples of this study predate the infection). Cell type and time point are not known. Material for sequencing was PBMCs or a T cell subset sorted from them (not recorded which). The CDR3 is CATSSAEAPMNTEAFF. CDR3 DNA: TGTGCCACCAGCAGTGCTGAGGCCCCCATGAACACTGAAGCTTTCTTT.